These 13 T cell receptor beta chains were all obtained from the same sample, sequenced in a study of identical twins. One entry per CDR3 protein, called by TCRdb with MiXCR from the 5' RACE reads. The data contain 200,000 to 300,000 distinct CDR3 sequences, roughly a tenth of them seen just once; the ten biggest clones take up more than 8%. Input material: memory T cells sorted from blood. These receptors were obtained from a man in his fifties or sixties in good health.

This clonotype was seen ten or more times. This chain uses TRBV4-1 with TRBJ2-1; TRBD2 agrees at 7 bases. The CDR3 has 15 residues. Looked up from germline, CDR1 is MGHRA and CDR2 is YSYEKL. Trimming at V came to 1 base and at J to 4 bases, leaving 4 bases not matched to a gene. CDR3 loop: CASSQGTRGYNEQFF. The CDR3 nucleotides read TGCGCCAGCAGCCAAGGGACTAGGGGTTACAATGAGCAGTTCTTC.

At least ten counts were recorded for this clonotype. The rearrangement joins TRBV9 to TRBJ2-7; 8 bases are a match to TRBD1. V was clipped by 1 base and J by 7 bases; unmatched bases: 4. CDR1 SGDLS and CDR2 YYNGEE come from the germline V gene. The length of the CDR3 is 13 residues. CDR3 region: CASSVQGAGEQYF. For the CDR3, the DNA is TGTGCCAGCAGCGTACAGGGGGCTGGGGAGCAGTACTTC.

The table lists this clonotype with a few counts. The junction and the germline gene differ at one end; a read error may be behind it. The chain uses TRBV28 and TRBJ1-1; D is unclear. This CDR3 comprises 11 residues. Per germline, CDR1 MDHEN and CDR2 SYDVKM. The DNA for the CDR3 is TGTGCCAGCAGTTTATGGGCTGACGCTTTCTTT. This codes for CASSLWADAFF.

This chain joins TRBV5-1 and TRBJ1-5; TRBD1 matches 8 bases. V was pared by 4 bases and J by 5 bases, with 8 bases of the junction left unmatched. Germline assignment: CDR1 SGHRS and CDR2 YFSETQ. The CDR3 sequence is 15 residues long. CDR3 sequence: CASSIGQGPHQPQHF. The DNA of the CDR3 is TGCGCCAGCAGCATAGGACAGGGCCCCCATCAGCCCCAGCATTTT.

This clonotype was counted many times. The V gene is TRBV5-6, the J gene TRBJ2-5, with D uncertain. Trimming left V 2 bases short and J 5 bases short, with 10 bases between. Germline-derived CDR1 and CDR2 are SGHDT and YYEEEE. The CDR3 runs 13 residues. The CDR3 here is CASSFPNGETQYF. For the CDR3, the DNA is TGTGCCAGCAGCTTTCCTAATGGGGAGACCCAGTACTTC.

This clonotype turned up a few times. The chain links TRBV29-1 to TRBJ2-3, with unresolved D. Trimming pared 1 base from V and 6 bases from J, leaving 8 bases between. Germline V gene sequence: CDR1 SQVTM, CDR2 ANQGSEA. The CDR3 runs to 12 residues. The CDR3 region has the DNA TGCAGCGTTGAAGCGACTGCGGATACGCAGTATTTT. It encodes CSVEATADTQYF.

This clonotype was seen many times. The genes are TRBV28 and TRBJ2-3; 9 bases line up with TRBD2. Germline V gene sequence: CDR1 MDHEN, CDR2 SYDVKM. The CDR3 has 17 residues. V shed 1 base and J 0 bases; nucleotides not matched to a gene: 5. The CDR3 here is CASSLSLAGTSTDTQYF. CDR3 nucleotide sequence: TGTGCCAGCAGTTTATCCCTAGCGGGAACTAGCACAGATACGCAGTATTTT.

This clonotype has a count of ten or more. The genes are TRBV7-8 and TRBJ2-5; D could derive from TRBD1 or TRBD2 (5 bases each). V gave up 5 bases and J gave up 3 bases, with 16 bases separating them. This CDR3 has 15 residues. Germline values: CDR1 SGHVS, CDR2 FQNEAQ. CDR3 loop: CASSPPLRGEETQYF. CDR3 coding DNA: TGTGCCAGCAGCCCCCCCCTGAGGGGCGAAGAGACCCAGTACTTC.

This clonotype showed up just a few times. This rearrangement joins TRBV5-1 to TRBJ2-7, with D maybe TRBD1 (8 bases). The CDR3 has 16 residues. Germline V lookup: CDR1 SGHRS, CDR2 YFSETQ. V lost 1 base to trimming and J lost 7 bases, with 21 bases between them. The CDR3 DNA follows: TGCGCCAGCAGCTTGTATAACAGGGGGGGCCGGAGGGAGCAGTACTTC. Translation gives CASSLYNRGGRREQYF.

The table lists this clonotype with many counts. The chain links TRBV27 to TRBJ2-7; 11 positions match TRBD1. In germline, CDR1 is MNHEY, CDR2 SMNVEV (reference sequence). CDR3 length: 14 amino acids. Unmatched junction bases numbered 7, after V lost 10 bases and J lost 2 bases. CDR3 bases: TGTGCCACCCGAGGGGGACAGGGGGCCTACGAGCAGTACTTC. It is translated as CATRGGQGAYEQYF.

Many counts were recorded for this clonotype. DNA of the CDR3: TGCGCCAGCAGCCTCGGGGGGACCACTAGCACAGATACGCAGTATTTT. Its protein product is CASSLGGTTSTDTQYF. The chain carries TRBV5-1 and TRBJ2-3, with 7 bases matching TRBD2. J was trimmed by 0 bases and V by 4 bases; bases with no gene match: 8. Germline CDR1 is SGHRS and CDR2 is YFSETQ. This CDR3 has 16 amino acids.

The chain is built from TRBV6-5 and TRBJ1-1; a weak D match, TRBD1 (5 bases). The ends were cut back, 0 bases at V and 7 bases at J, with 15 bases in the middle. CDR1 is MNHEY, CDR2 SVGAGI, per germline. The CDR3 has 15 residues. CDR3 sequence reads: CASSYSGRGRSEAFF. The CDR3 bases are TGTGCCAGCAGTTACTCGGGGAGGGGCCGAAGTGAAGCTTTCTTT.

This clonotype was recorded a few times. The gene calls are TRBV27 and TRBJ1-3, with D possibly TRBD1 on 5 matching bases. This CDR3 has 16 amino acids. CDR1 and CDR2 from the germline V gene are MNHEY and SMNVEV (reference sequence). V was pared by 5 bases and J by 0 bases, with 14 bases between. In nucleotides, the CDR3 is TGTGCCAGCAGTCTCCGGACACCTTACTCTGGAAACACCATATATTTT. Translated: CASSLRTPYSGNTIYF.